The 21 T cell receptor beta chains below all came from one sample that was sequenced in a study of human T cells and chemical hapten exposure (dated by TCRdb to 2020 to 2023). The library was prepared using RACE. TCRdb names NextSeq 500 as the instrument used. The public sequencing data were trimmed at Q25 with fastp and processed into clonotypes with MiXCR by TCRdb, which kept only in-frame beta chains. Duplicate CDR3 protein sequences are folded into a single record with the most common DNA and genes. The table for this sample lists 28,000 or so distinct CDR3 sequences; approximately 7.4% of them were counted only once. 9.9% of the sample lies in the top ten. The time point label, read with the paper, signifies: healthy volunteer bleed at 2 weeks. Total RNA was isolated from unfractionated whole blood collected in Tempus Blood RNA tubes. The material sequenced was whole blood. The source of these receptors is a human donor in good health. Some clones in this sample may be carry-over from other donors' samples.

V usage is TRBV20-1 and J usage is TRBJ1-2; 8 bases match TRBD1. The CDR3 sequence is 15 residues long. The germline V gene has CDR1 DFQATT and CDR2 SNEGSKA (reference sequence). With V trimmed by 4 bases and J by 5 bases, 12 bases remained unmatched. This CDR3 reads CSANERDRIRYGYTF. In DNA form, the CDR3 reads TGCAGTGCTAATGAACGGGACAGGATACGATATGGCTACACCTTC.

This clonotype has just a few counts. The chain has TRBV5-1 and TRBJ1-1; D call uncertain. The CDR3 is 13 residues long. The germline V and J ends were trimmed by 0 bases and 0 bases, with 3 bases remaining between them. The germline gives CDR1 SGHRS, CDR2 YFSETQ. CDR3 nucleotides: TGCGCCAGCAGCTTGGATGTGAACACTGAAGCTTTCTTT. Encoded protein: CASSLDVNTEAFF. Using reference TRBV5-1 and TRBJ1-1 for the parts outside the CDR3, the full variable domain is KAGVTQTPRYLIKTRGQQVTLSCSPISGHRSVSWYQQTPGQGLQFLFEYFSETQRNKGNFPGRFSGRQFSNSRSEMNVSTLELGDSALYLCASSLDVNTEAFFGQGTRLTVV.

This clonotype showed up many times. The J gene is TRBJ2-5, the V gene TRBV27; D is possibly TRBD1 (6 bases). The CDR3 has 14 amino acids. Germline V gene data show CDR1 as MNHEY and CDR2 as SMNVEV (reference sequence). V lost 3 bases, J lost 2 bases, and 10 bases lay in between. CDR3 in amino acids: CASSFGTPQETQYF. The CDR3 DNA follows: TGTGCCAGCAGTTTCGGGACACCTCAAGAGACCCAGTACTTC.

As regards this clonotype: A much more abundant neighbour one base away suggests this may be a read error. The V gene is TRBV20-1, the J gene TRBJ2-3; D is undetermined. The CDR3 consists of 14 residues. Germline V CDR1 and CDR2: DFQATT, SNEGSKA (reference sequence). Trimming cost V 2 bases and J 3 bases, with 12 bases left between them. Here the CDR3 DNA reads TGCAGTGCTAGAAATCCCCAGAGGACAGATACGCAGTATTTT. Amino acids: CSARNPQRTDTQYF.

At least ten counts were recorded for this clonotype. V is TRBV7-2 and J is TRBJ2-7, with a weak D call TRBD1 (6 bases). Deletions cut 5 bases from V and 1 base from J, with 15 bases between. This CDR3 comprises 15 residues. In germline, CDR1 is SGHTA, CDR2 FQGNSA. The CDR3 region has the DNA TGTGCCAGCAGCCGAGCAGGGGTATCATCCTACGAGCAGTACTTC. Amino acid sequence: CASSRAGVSSYEQYF.

This clonotype came up many times. V and J are TRBV18 and TRBJ2-7; perhaps TRBD1 as D (5 bases). The CDR3 extends over 15 amino acids. The germline CDR1 and CDR2 sequences are KGHSH and LQKENI. Trimming took 1 base from V and 0 from J, leaving 10 bases between them. The CDR3 spells CASSPQGPSSYEQYF. For the CDR3, the DNA is TGTGCCAGCTCACCACAGGGGCCTAGCTCCTACGAGCAGTACTTC.

This clonotype was counted between two and nine times. The chain combines TRBV10-3 with TRBJ1-4, with D uncertain. Between the trimmed V and J ends, which lost 0 bases and 4 bases, there was a span of 9 bases. Germline CDR1 and CDR2: ENHRY and SYGVKD. The CDR3 has 15 amino acids. The CDR3 sequence: CAISESGGRNEKLFF. CDR3 nucleotides: TGTGCCATCAGTGAGTCAGGAGGCCGTAATGAAAAACTGTTTTTT.

Within the sample, this clonotype is medium-sized. V and J are TRBV6-4 and TRBJ2-2; no firm D call. The CDR3 contains 13 residues. Germline CDR1 reads MRHNA; CDR2 reads SNTAGT. With 2 bases removed from V and 0 bases from J, the gap between germline ends came to 1 base. CDR3 sequence reads: CASSDTNTGELFF. CDR3 DNA sequence: TGTGCCAGCAGTGACACGAACACCGGGGAGCTGTTTTTT.

This clonotype was recorded many times. The V and J genes are TRBV28 and TRBJ1-6, with a possible D match to TRBD1 (5 bases). CDR3 size: 15 residues. V lost 5 bases, J lost 5 bases, and 13 bases lay in between. Germline V gene sequence: CDR1 MDHEN, CDR2 SYDVKM. This CDR3 reads CASSPGTVHNSPLHF. In DNA, the CDR3 is TGTGCCAGCAGTCCTGGGACCGTCCATAATTCACCCCTCCACTTT. The whole variable domain, filled in from reference TRBV28 and TRBJ1-6, reads DVKVTQSSRYLVKRTGEKVFLECVQDMDHENMFWYRQDPGLGLRLIYFSYDVKMKEKGDIPEGYSVSREKKERFSLILESASTNQTSMYLCASSPGTVHNSPLHFGNGTRLTVT.

This clonotype was recorded at least ten times. This chain uses TRBV19 with TRBJ1-2, with D maybe TRBD1 (6 bases). The CDR3 runs 15 residues. The ends were cut back, 4 bases at V and 3 bases at J, with 15 bases in the middle. The germline CDR1 and CDR2 sequences are LNHDA and SQIVND (reference sequence). The DNA of the CDR3 is TGTGCCAGTAGTAATGTTGCAGGGGCGCACTATGGCTACACCTTC. Its translation is CASSNVAGAHYGYTF.

This clonotype was counted many times. CDR3 DNA: TGTGCCAGCAGCTTACCGGGACTAGCAGAGACCCAGTACTTC. It encodes CASSLPGLAETQYF. This chain uses TRBV7-2 with TRBJ2-5; 9 nucleotides match TRBD2. The CDR3 sequence is 14 residues long. Germline V gives CDR1 SGHTA, CDR2 FQGNSA. The J segment lost 4 bases and the V segment lost 2 bases, leaving 2 bases of the junction unmatched.

This clonotype was detected only a few times. The chain has TRBV7-2 and TRBJ2-3; the D call may be TRBD1 or TRBD2 (6 bases each). CDR1 SGHTA and CDR2 FQGNSA come from the germline V gene. The CDR3 runs 14 residues. V lost 7 bases and J lost 1, with 12 bases in between. CDR3 sequence (DNA): TGTGCCAGCACCTCAGGGGAGGGCACAGATACGCAGTATTTT. Translating it yields CASTSGEGTDTQYF.

This clonotype was observed a few times. The V and J genes are TRBV6-5 and TRBJ2-7; maybe TRBD1 (5 bases). The ends were cut back, 6 bases at V and 0 bases at J, with 12 bases in the middle. Germline CDR1 reads MNHEY; CDR2 reads SVGAGI. The CDR3 loop spans 14 amino acids. This CDR3 is CASSPDRLSYEQYF. In nucleotides, the CDR3 is TGTGCCAGCAGCCCCGACAGACTCTCCTACGAGCAGTACTTC.

This clonotype was detected a few times. The chain has TRBV5-4 and TRBJ2-5; 10 nucleotides agree with TRBD2. This CDR3 has 14 residues. CDR1 and CDR2 from the germline V gene are SGHNT and YYREEE (reference sequence). The ends lost 2 bases at V and 2 bases at J; junction bases unmatched: 0. The chain's CDR3 is CASSLAGGQETQYF. The CDR3 DNA follows: TGTGCCAGCAGCTTAGCGGGGGGGCAAGAGACCCAGTACTTC. Supplemented by reference TRBV5-4 and TRBJ2-5, the full variable domain reads ETGVTQSPTHLIKTRGQQVTLRCSSQSGHNTVSWYQQALGQGPQFIFQYYREEENGRGNFPPRFSGLQFPNYSSELNVNALELDDSALYLCASSLAGGQETQYFGPGTRLLVL.

This clonotype was seen only a few times. This rearrangement joins TRBV10-3 to TRBJ1-4; D unresolved. CDR1 and CDR2 from the germline V gene are ENHRY and SYGVKD. The CDR3 spans 12 residues. V shed 6 bases and J shed 6 bases, with 8 bases lying between them. The CDR3 region is CAISLGDEKLFF. The CDR3 DNA reads TGTGCCATCAGCCTCGGGGATGAAAAACTGTTTTTT.

This clonotype has just a few counts. The chain couples TRBV25-1 to TRBJ1-1; tentative D call: TRBD1 (5 bases). Germline V lookup: CDR1 MGHDK, CDR2 SYGVNS. This CDR3 contains 11 residues. Deletions cut 6 bases from V and 4 bases from J, with 6 bases between. The CDR3 reads CASRGTTEAFF. The CDR3 DNA reads as TGTGCCAGCAGAGGGACCACTGAAGCTTTCTTT.

This clonotype was seen repeatedly, ten times or more. This sequence joins TRBV29-1 and TRBJ2-1, with unresolved D. The V gene's germline CDR1 is SQVTM and CDR2 ANQGSEA. The V end lost 3 bases, the J end lost 9 bases, and 15 bases lay between the germline ends. This CDR3 is 13 amino acids long. The CDR3 nucleotides are TGCAGCGTTGAGTCCCCACGGTCCGTTGAGCAGTTCTTC. Translated: CSVESPRSVEQFF.

At least ten counts were recorded for this clonotype. The V call is TRBV28, the J call TRBJ2-7, with TRBD2 identical over 10 bases. Germline values: CDR1 MDHEN, CDR2 SYDVKM. Germline trimming cut 7 bases from V and 4 bases from J; bases unmatched to any gene: 7. The CDR3 is 14 amino acids. CDR3 nucleotide sequence: TGTGCCAGCAATAAGCGGGAGGGCCTATACGAGCAGTACTTC. Translation: CASNKREGLYEQYF.

The CDR3 sequence: CASSFAASGSYEQYF. Here the CDR3 DNA reads TGTGCCAGCAGTTTCGCGGCTAGCGGGAGTTACGAGCAGTACTTC. The rearrangement links TRBV28 to TRBJ2-7; 10 bases match TRBD2. V lost 3 bases to trimming and J lost 4 bases; unmatched junction nucleotides: 6. Germline lookup yields CDR1 MDHEN and CDR2 SYDVKM. This CDR3 comprises 15 residues.

This clonotype was detected ten times or more. V usage is TRBV20-1 and J usage is TRBJ2-1; D is perhaps TRBD2 (6 bases). V shed 3 bases and J shed 7 bases, with 16 bases lying between them. The germline gives CDR1 DFQATT, CDR2 SNEGSKA (reference sequence). The CDR3 covers 14 residues. The CDR3 loop is CSARPADRGNEQFF. The CDR3, as DNA: TGCAGTGCTAGGCCGGCCGATCGGGGGAATGAGCAGTTCTTC.

The V gene is TRBV6-1, the J gene TRBJ2-1; TRBD1 aligns across 7 bases. In germline, CDR1 is MNHNS, CDR2 SASEGT. CDR3 length: 11 amino acids. Trimming cost V 4 bases and J 13 bases; bases outside gene matches: 4. Here the CDR3 reads CASSGGTDQFF. CDR3 sequence (DNA): TGTGCCAGCAGTGGAGGGACAGACCAGTTCTTC.